This T cell receptor beta chain was documented in a study of blood T cell repertoires in COVID-19. Study processing details: Amplifying reference gene primers gave estimates of nucleated cell counts. Profiled with immunoSEQ multiplex PCR; TCRdb holds only in-frame clones, not every one. From that table come the V and J calls and clone size; the DNA was used to work out D and trimming. The sample lists roughly 440,000 clones, approximately 89% occurring once. The material sequenced was peripheral blood. The clonotype was recovered from a woman between 50 and 59 years old with COVID-19, enrolled during active disease.

CDR3 in DNA: TGTGCCACCGAGGGACTAGCGGGGTACAATGAGCAGTTCTTC. Its protein product is CATEGLAGYNEQFF. The chain employs TRBV6-5 and TRBJ2-1; 13 nucleotides line up with TRBD2. Germline V gives CDR1 MNHEY, CDR2 SVGAGI. CDR3 length: 14 amino acids. V shed 10 bases, J shed 4 bases, and the junction held 4 bases outside the gene matches.